The text below deals with one T cell receptor beta chain. This sample was included in a study of cytomegalovirus exposure and HLA in healthy donors. Sequencing used immunoSEQ multiplex PCR; TCRdb keeps in-frame clones, though not all of them. In the table there are roughly 65,000 clones, 80% to 95% of which are singletons. J was trimmed by 7 bases and V by 6 bases; bases with no gene match: 14. CDR3 length: 16 residues. From germline, CDR1 is MNHEY and CDR2 SMNVEV (reference sequence). This chain connects TRBV27 to TRBJ2-1; 8 nucleotides align to TRBD1. The sequence came from a man aged 18 to 30 in good health and CMV-seropositive. The sample was PBMCs. The CDR3 sequence is CASRRELDRVDNEQFF. The CDR3 nucleotides are TGTGCCAGCAGACGGGAACTGGACAGGGTTGATAATGAGCAGTTCTTC.